The TCR beta chain under discussion was sequenced for a study of blood T cells in healthy people across ages. CDR1 and CDR2 from the germline V gene are MDHEN and SYDVKM. V shed 7 bases and J shed 5 bases, with 18 bases lying between them. The length of the CDR3 is 14 residues. It was with a sample-barcoded 5' primer and a J-beta primer mix that a second PCR of roughly 7 to 12 cycles was run. TCRdb fed the 5' RACE reads into MiXCR, producing one record per CDR3 protein. This sample has around 1.5 million distinct CDR3 sequences, with roughly 32% found just once. This rearrangement joins TRBV28 to TRBJ2-7; D gene unclear. This sequence originates from a woman in her thirties in good health. Sequencing was done on a sample of blood. CDR3 loop: CASTRQGWSDEQYF. CDR3 nucleotide sequence: TGTGCCAGCACAAGACAAGGGTGGTCGGACGAGCAGTACTTC.